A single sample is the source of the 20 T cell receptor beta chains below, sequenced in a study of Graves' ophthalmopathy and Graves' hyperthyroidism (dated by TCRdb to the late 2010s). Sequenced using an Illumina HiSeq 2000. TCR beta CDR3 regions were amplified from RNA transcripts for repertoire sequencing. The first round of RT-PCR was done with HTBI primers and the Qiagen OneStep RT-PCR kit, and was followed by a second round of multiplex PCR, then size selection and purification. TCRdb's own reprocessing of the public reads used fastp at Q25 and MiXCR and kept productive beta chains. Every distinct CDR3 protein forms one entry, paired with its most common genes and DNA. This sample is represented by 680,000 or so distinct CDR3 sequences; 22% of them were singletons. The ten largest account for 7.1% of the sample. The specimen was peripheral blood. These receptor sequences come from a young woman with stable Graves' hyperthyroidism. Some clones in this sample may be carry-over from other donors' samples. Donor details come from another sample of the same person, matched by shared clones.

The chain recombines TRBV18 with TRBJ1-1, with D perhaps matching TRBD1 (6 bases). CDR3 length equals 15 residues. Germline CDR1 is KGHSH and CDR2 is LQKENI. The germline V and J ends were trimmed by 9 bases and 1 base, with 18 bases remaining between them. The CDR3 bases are TGTGCCAGTTCCGAGGGGGGCCTAAGGAACACTGAAGCTTTCTTT. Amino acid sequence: CASSEGGLRNTEAFF.

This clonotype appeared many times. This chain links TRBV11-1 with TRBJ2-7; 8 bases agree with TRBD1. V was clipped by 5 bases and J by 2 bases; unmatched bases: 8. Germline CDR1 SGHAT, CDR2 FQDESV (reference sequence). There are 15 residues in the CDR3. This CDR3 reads CASSTSPDRAYEQYF. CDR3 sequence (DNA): TGTGCCAGCAGCACGTCGCCGGACAGGGCCTACGAGCAGTACTTC.

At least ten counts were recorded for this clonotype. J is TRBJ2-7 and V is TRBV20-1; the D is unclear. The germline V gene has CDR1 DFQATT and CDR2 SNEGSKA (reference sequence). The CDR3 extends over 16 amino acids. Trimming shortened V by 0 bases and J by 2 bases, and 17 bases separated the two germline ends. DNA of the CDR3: TGCAGTGCTAGAGAGATCTTAGCTGCCACAACCTACGAGCAGTACTTC. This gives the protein CSAREILAATTYEQYF.

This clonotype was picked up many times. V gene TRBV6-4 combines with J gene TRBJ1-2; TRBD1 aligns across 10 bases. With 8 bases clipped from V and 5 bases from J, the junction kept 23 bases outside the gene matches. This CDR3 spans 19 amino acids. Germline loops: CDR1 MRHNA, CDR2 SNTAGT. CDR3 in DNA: TGTGCCAGCGCTACCAATCCGGGACAGGGGCCACCCTCTTGGTATGGCTACACCTTC. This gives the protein CASATNPGQGPPSWYGYTF.

CDR3 DNA: TGTGCCAGCAGCCTAGTACAGGGACAGGGCTACACCTTC. Its protein product is CASSLVQGQGYTF. The J gene is TRBJ1-2, the V gene TRBV5-4, with TRBD1 matching 7 bases. Per the germline V gene, CDR1 is SGHNT and CDR2 is YYREEE (reference sequence). The CDR3 sequence is 13 residues long. V lost 4 bases to trimming and J lost 8 bases; unmatched junction nucleotides: 8.

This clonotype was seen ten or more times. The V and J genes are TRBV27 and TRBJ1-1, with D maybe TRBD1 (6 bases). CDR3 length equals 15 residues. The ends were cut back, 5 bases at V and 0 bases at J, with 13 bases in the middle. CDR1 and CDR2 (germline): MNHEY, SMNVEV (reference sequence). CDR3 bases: TGTGCCAGCAGTATACAGGGCCTCATGAACACTGAAGCTTTCTTT. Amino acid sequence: CASSIQGLMNTEAFF.

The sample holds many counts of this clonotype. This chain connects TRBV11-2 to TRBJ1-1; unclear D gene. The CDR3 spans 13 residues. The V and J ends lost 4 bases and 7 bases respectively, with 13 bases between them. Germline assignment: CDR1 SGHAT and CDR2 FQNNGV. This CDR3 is CASSYPVRDEAFF. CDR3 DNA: TGTGCCAGCAGCTACCCGGTACGCGATGAAGCTTTCTTT.

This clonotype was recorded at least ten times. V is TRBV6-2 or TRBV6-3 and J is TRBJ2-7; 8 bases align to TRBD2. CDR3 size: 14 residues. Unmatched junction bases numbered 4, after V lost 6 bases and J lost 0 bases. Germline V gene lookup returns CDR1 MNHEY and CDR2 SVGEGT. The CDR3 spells CASRLSGASYEQYF. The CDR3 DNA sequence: TGTGCCAGCAGGCTTAGCGGGGCCTCCTACGAGCAGTACTTC.

CDR3 sequence (DNA): TGTGCCTGGGCCGACAGGGACACTGAAGCTTTCTTT. Protein product: CAWADRDTEAFF. The rearrangement uses TRBV30 and TRBJ1-1; 7 bases are a match to TRBD1. Trimming took 5 bases from V and 3 from J; bases not matched to a gene: 3. The CDR3 is made up of 12 amino acids. Per germline, CDR1 GTSNPN and CDR2 SVGIG (reference sequence).

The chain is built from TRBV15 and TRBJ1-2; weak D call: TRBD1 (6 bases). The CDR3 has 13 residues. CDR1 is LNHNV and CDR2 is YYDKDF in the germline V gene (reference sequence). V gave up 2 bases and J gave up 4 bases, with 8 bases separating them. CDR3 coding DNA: TGTGCCACCAGCAGACAGGGGTCCTATGGCTACACCTTC. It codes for CATSRQGSYGYTF.

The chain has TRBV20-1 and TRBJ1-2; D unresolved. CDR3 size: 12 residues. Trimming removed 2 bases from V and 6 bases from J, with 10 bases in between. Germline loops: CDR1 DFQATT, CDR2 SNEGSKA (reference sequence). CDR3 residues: CSARSPTNGYTF. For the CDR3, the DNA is TGCAGTGCTAGAAGTCCTACAAATGGCTACACCTTC.

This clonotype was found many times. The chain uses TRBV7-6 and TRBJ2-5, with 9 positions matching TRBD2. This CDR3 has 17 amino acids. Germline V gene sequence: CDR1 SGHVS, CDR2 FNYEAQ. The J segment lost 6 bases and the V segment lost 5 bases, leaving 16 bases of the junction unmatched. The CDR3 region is CASSQPRGGGALKTQYF. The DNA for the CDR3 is TGTGCCAGCAGCCAGCCTCGTGGCGGGGGGGCCCTAAAGACCCAGTACTTC.

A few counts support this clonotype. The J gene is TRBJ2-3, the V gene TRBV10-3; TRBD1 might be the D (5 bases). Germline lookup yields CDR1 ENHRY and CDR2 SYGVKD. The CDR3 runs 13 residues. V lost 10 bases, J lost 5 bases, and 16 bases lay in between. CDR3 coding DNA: TGTGCCACCAGGGTCCAGGACATAGATACGCAGTATTTT. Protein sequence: CATRVQDIDTQYF.

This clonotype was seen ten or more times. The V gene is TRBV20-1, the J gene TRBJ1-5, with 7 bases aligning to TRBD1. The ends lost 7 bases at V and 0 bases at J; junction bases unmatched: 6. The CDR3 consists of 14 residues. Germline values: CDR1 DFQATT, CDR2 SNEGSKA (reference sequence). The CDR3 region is CSVQGTHSNQPQHF. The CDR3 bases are TGCAGTGTACAGGGGACCCATAGCAATCAGCCCCAGCATTTT.

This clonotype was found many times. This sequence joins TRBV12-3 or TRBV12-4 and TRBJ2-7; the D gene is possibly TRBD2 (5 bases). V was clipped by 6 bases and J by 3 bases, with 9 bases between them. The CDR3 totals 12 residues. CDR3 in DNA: TGTGCCAGCAGCCAAACTAGCTACGAGCAGTACTTC. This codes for CASSQTSYEQYF.

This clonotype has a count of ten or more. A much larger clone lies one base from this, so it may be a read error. CDR3 nucleotides: TGTGCCAGCGGAACCTGCGAGCAGTACTTC. It codes for CASGTCEQYF. The V call is TRBV12-3 or TRBV12-4, the J call TRBJ2-7, with D unresolved. Trimming pared 8 bases from V and 6 bases from J, leaving 8 bases between. The CDR3 is 10 residues long.

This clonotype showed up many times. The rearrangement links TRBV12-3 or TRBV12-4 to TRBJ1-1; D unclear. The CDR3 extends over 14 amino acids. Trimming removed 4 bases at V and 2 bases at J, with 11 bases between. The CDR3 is CASSYRTVNTEAFF. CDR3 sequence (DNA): TGTGCCAGCAGTTACCGGACGGTCAACACTGAAGCTTTCTTT.

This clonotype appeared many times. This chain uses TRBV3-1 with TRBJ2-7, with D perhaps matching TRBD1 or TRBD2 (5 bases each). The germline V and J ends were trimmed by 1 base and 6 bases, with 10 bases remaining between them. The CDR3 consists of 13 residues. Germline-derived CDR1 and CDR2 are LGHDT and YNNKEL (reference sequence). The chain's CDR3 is CASSQVRGREQYF. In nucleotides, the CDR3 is TGTGCCAGCAGCCAAGTTCGGGGACGCGAGCAGTACTTC.

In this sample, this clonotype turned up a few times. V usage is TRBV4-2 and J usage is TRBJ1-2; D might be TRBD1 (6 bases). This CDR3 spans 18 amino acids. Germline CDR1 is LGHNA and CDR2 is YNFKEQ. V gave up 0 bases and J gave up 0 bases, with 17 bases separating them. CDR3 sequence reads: CASSQDWAGEAANYGYTF. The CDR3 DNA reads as TGTGCCAGCAGCCAAGATTGGGCAGGGGAAGCCGCTAACTATGGCTACACCTTC.

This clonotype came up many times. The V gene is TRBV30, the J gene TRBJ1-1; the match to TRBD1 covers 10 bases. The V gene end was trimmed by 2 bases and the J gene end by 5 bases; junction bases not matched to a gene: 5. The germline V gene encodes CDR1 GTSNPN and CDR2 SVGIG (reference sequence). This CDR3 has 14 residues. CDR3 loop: CAWSRGQGWTEAFF. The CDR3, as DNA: TGTGCCTGGAGTCGGGGACAGGGGTGGACTGAAGCTTTCTTT.